This TCR beta chain appears in the sequencing data of a study of OX40 agonist ivuxolimab in advanced cancers. Concerning this clone itself: What it binds is unknown.

Blood sampling was done at baseline, cycle 4 day 1, and cycle 7 day 1. Points from the study as a whole: Among the lowest peripheral clonal expansion occurred in 0.1-3.0 mg/kg partial responders.

This CDR3 is 14 amino acids long. Germline CDR1 reads MNHEY; CDR2 reads SMNVEV (reference sequence). V shed 5 bases, J shed 5 bases, and the junction held 3 bases outside the gene matches. TCRdb's table, derived via immunoSEQ multiplex PCR, lists solely in-frame clones and lacks some. In the table there are about 40,000 clones, about 91% of which are singletons. The origin of this receptor is an adult with an advanced solid tumor such as melanoma, head and neck, liver or kidney cancer. This sample comprised CD4+ or CD8+ T cells sorted from blood, obtained in a trial of the OX40 agonist ivuxolimab. V and J are TRBV27 and TRBJ2-7; 13 bases align to TRBD2. CDR3 protein: CASSRLAGGDEQYF. In nucleotides, the CDR3 is TGTGCCAGCAGTCGACTAGCGGGGGGCGACGAGCAGTACTTC.